The 26 T cell receptor beta chains in this list originate from one sample, sequenced in a study of beta chain features in type 1 diabetes. Study-level points and caveats: When Type 1 diabetes patients were examined, their TCRB CDR3s proved moderately but significantly shorter in all four CD4+ subsets.

These receptors' antigens are unknown. Of the isolated RNA, all was reverse transcribed, and so the sequenced material was expressed TCRB transcripts. The protocol was immunoSEQ multiplex PCR, while the TCRdb copy is restricted to in-frame clones and leaves out a portion. The profile shows approximately 730,000 clones, roughly an eighth of them singletons. Sequenced sample: naive CD4+ T cells from blood. The source of these receptors is a young man with type 1 diabetes.

This clone was picked up a small number of times. The chain couples TRBV19 to TRBJ1-1; D is possibly TRBD1 (5 bases). The CDR3 has 15 amino acids. Between the trimmed V and J ends, which lost 4 bases and 9 bases, there was a span of 21 bases. The germline gives CDR1 LNHDA, CDR2 SQIVND (reference sequence). The DNA of the CDR3 is TGTGCCAGTAGTAAAGGGGCTACGCGGGAAGCCAAAGCTTTCTTT. This translates into CASSKGATREAKAFF.

This rearrangement joins TRBV7-6 to TRBJ2-5; D is perhaps TRBD2 (7 bases). Germline loops: CDR1 SGHVS, CDR2 FNYEAQ. This CDR3 spans 15 amino acids. Trimming took off 0 bases at V and 4 bases at J, with 12 bases between the two ends. CDR3 sequence reads: CASSLAGGPRETQYF. For the CDR3, the DNA is TGTGCCAGCAGCTTAGCGGGGGGGCCGCGAGAGACCCAGTACTTC. Supplemented by reference TRBV7-6 and TRBJ2-5, the full variable domain reads GAGVSQSPRYKVTKRGQDVALRCDPISGHVSLYWYRQALGQGPEFLTYFNYEAQQDKSGLPNDRFSAERPEGSISTLTIQRTEQRDSAMYRCASSLAGGPRETQYFGPGTRLLVL.

DNA of the CDR3: TGTGCCGGCGGAAGGACTTATGGCTACACCTTC. Amino acids: CAGGRTYGYTF. The chain links TRBV2 to TRBJ1-2; D gene uncertain. Between the trimmed V and J ends, which lost 11 bases and 5 bases, there was a span of 12 bases. The germline V gene encodes CDR1 SNHLY and CDR2 FYNNEI. The CDR3 totals 11 residues.

This clone showed up just a few times. V usage is TRBV28 and J usage is TRBJ2-7, with D possibly TRBD2 on 5 matching bases. Germline values: CDR1 MDHEN, CDR2 SYDVKM. The CDR3 is 12 amino acids. V was pared by 5 bases and J by 12 bases, with 17 bases between. The CDR3 DNA is TGTGCCAGCAGTCGCCATGGGAGTGAGGTGTACTTC. Its translation: CASSRHGSEVYF.

This clone was counted only a few times. This chain joins TRBV27 and TRBJ1-6, with a possible D match to TRBD1 (5 bases). V was trimmed by 6 bases and J by 8 bases, leaving 11 bases between them. Germline CDR1 is MNHEY and CDR2 is SMNVEV (reference sequence). The CDR3 totals 13 residues. CDR3 amino acids: CASSPDSYSPLHF. CDR3 in DNA: TGTGCCAGCAGCCCTGACAGTTATTCACCCCTCCACTTT.

This clone was recorded a few times. The CDR3 region is CAWRGLDGYTF. The CDR3 region has the DNA TGTGCCTGGAGAGGGCTTGATGGCTACACCTTC. V gene TRBV30 combines with J gene TRBJ1-2; D gene ambiguous. V lost 3 bases to trimming and J lost 6 bases, with 8 bases between them. The germline V gene encodes CDR1 GTSNPN and CDR2 SVGIG (reference sequence). The CDR3 is 11 residues long.

In DNA form, the CDR3 reads TGTGCCAGCAGCCCCCGAGGGGACGTCAGCGACGAGCAGTACTTC. It codes for CASSPRGDVSDEQYF. V is TRBV7-8 and J is TRBJ2-7, with D perhaps matching TRBD1 or TRBD2 (5 bases each). CDR3 length: 15 amino acids. Germline V lookup: CDR1 SGHVS, CDR2 FQNEAQ. V was cut by 5 bases and J by 5 bases, with 19 bases left in between.

In its sample, this clone was seen a few times. The CDR3 DNA is TGTGCCACGACAGGGGGCGTCACAGATACGCAGTATTTT. Its translation: CATTGGVTDTQYF. This chain connects TRBV10-3 to TRBJ2-3, with 10 bases that match TRBD1. J lost 2 bases, V lost 10 bases, and 3 bases had no gene match. The CDR3 contains 13 residues. In germline, CDR1 is ENHRY, CDR2 SYGVKD.

This sequence joins TRBV18 and TRBJ2-3; D remains unclear. This CDR3 spans 14 amino acids. Germline V lookup: CDR1 KGHSH, CDR2 LQKENI. Trimming pared 3 bases from V and 2 bases from J, leaving 9 bases between. The CDR3, as DNA: TGTGCCAGCTCACCGCCCGGCCCCACAGATACGCAGTATTTT. It translates to CASSPPGPTDTQYF.

This rearrangement joins TRBV5-1 to TRBJ1-2; no reliable D call. CDR3 length: 13 amino acids. Germline V gene lookup returns CDR1 SGHRS and CDR2 YFSETQ. Trimming removed 5 bases from V and 2 bases from J, with 10 bases in between. CDR3 in amino acids: CASRVGQNYGYTF. CDR3 bases: TGCGCCAGCAGGGTTGGCCAGAACTATGGCTACACCTTC.

As concerns this clone: Other DNA sequences in this specimen translate into the identical CDR3. The rearrangement links TRBV5-1 to TRBJ2-7; 12 bases agree with TRBD1. V shed 5 bases, J shed 4 bases, and the junction held 10 bases outside the gene matches. The CDR3 has 16 residues. CDR1 is SGHRS, CDR2 YFSETQ, per germline. The DNA for the CDR3 is TGCGCCAGCAGTCTGAATCCGGGACAGGGGGCTTACGAGCAGTACTTC. Residues: CASSLNPGQGAYEQYF.

The rearrangement joins TRBV2 to TRBJ1-4; possibly TRBD1 for D (6 bases). The CDR3 spans 13 residues. The V and J ends lost 3 bases and 7 bases respectively, with 9 bases between them. CDR1 is SNHLY, CDR2 FYNNEI, per germline. The CDR3 reads CASSEGHREKLFF. DNA for the CDR3: TGTGCCAGCAGTGAGGGACATCGTGAAAAACTGTTTTTT.

V is TRBV10-3 and J is TRBJ2-5, with D perhaps TRBD1 (6 bases). V lost 0 bases to trimming and J lost 1 base, with 9 bases between them. CDR1 ENHRY and CDR2 SYGVKD come from the germline V gene. CDR3 size: 15 residues. The CDR3 loop is CAISESTTGQETQYF. The CDR3 DNA reads TGTGCCATCAGTGAGTCGACGACAGGCCAAGAGACCCAGTACTTC.

V gene TRBV5-4 combines with J gene TRBJ2-3; perhaps TRBD1 as D (6 bases). Germline assignment: CDR1 SGHNT and CDR2 YYREEE (reference sequence). There are 17 residues in the CDR3. Deletions cut 4 bases from V and 2 bases from J, with 20 bases between. CDR3 nucleotides: TGTGCCAGCAGCAACCCTACTAGAAGGGGGAACACAGATACGCAGTATTTT. The encoded protein is CASSNPTRRGNTDTQYF.

This rearrangement joins TRBV30 to TRBJ2-5, with 9 bases lining up with TRBD1. CDR1 and CDR2 (germline): GTSNPN, SVGIG (reference sequence). V gave up 1 base and J gave up 5 bases; unmatched junction bases: 11. This CDR3 region has 16 residues. The CDR3 reads CAWSGPGTGMGETQYF. CDR3 nucleotide sequence: TGTGCCTGGAGTGGGCCCGGGACAGGGATGGGGGAGACCCAGTACTTC.

This clone has only a few counts. The rearrangement uses TRBV29-1 and TRBJ1-2; TRBD1 is a possible D gene (5 bases). The CDR3 totals 11 residues. CDR1 is SQVTM and CDR2 is ANQGSEA in the germline V gene. The germline V and J ends were trimmed by 5 bases and 7 bases, with 11 bases remaining between them. The DNA of the CDR3 is TGCAGCGTTCCAACGGGACCTGGCTACACCTTC. Its protein is CSVPTGPGYTF.

This clone was seen a handful of times. The chain joins TRBV5-4 to TRBJ2-7; 7 nucleotides match TRBD1. There are 14 residues in the CDR3. Germline CDR1 and CDR2: SGHNT and YYREEE (reference sequence). Germline trimming cut 4 bases from V and 3 bases from J; bases unmatched to any gene: 7. The CDR3 sequence: CASSAWDSYYEQYF. The CDR3 DNA reads TGTGCCAGCAGCGCCTGGGACAGCTACTACGAGCAGTACTTC. The complete variable domain, with remaining parts taken from reference TRBV5-4 and TRBJ2-7, reads ETGVTQSPTHLIKTRGQQVTLRCSSQSGHNTVSWYQQALGQGPQFIFQYYREEENGRGNFPPRFSGLQFPNYSSELNVNALELDDSALYLCASSAWDSYYEQYFGPGTRLTVT.

The chain employs TRBV7-9 and TRBJ2-1; no clear D. The CDR3 extends over 13 amino acids. Germline V gene sequence: CDR1 SEHNR, CDR2 FQNEAQ (reference sequence). Trimming removed 1 base at V and 7 bases at J, with 8 bases between. CDR3 sequence (DNA): TGTGCCAGCAGCTTAGAGGCCCCAAATGAGCAGTTCTTC. Protein: CASSLEAPNEQFF.

Concerning this clone: One end of the junction varies from germline; a read error may be responsible. The chain recombines TRBV11-2 with TRBJ2-6, with 7 positions matching TRBD1. Germline assignment: CDR1 SGHAT and CDR2 FQNNGV. This CDR3 spans 14 amino acids. As DNA, the CDR3 is TGTGCCAGCAGCCGGGAAGAGGGGGCCAACGGCCTGACTTTC. Protein sequence: CASSREEGANGLTF.

This clone was counted between two and nine times. The V call is TRBV6-6, the J call TRBJ2-5, with D uncertain. The CDR3 totals 12 residues. CDR1 is MNHNY, CDR2 SVGAGI, per germline (reference sequence). Trimming cost V 5 bases and J 5 bases, with 9 bases left between them. This CDR3 reads CASSPPQETQYF. The CDR3 DNA is TGTGCCAGCAGTCCCCCCCAGGAGACCCAGTACTTC.

The V and J genes are TRBV2 and TRBJ2-6; D remains ambiguous. The CDR3 sequence is 13 residues long. V lost 9 bases to trimming and J lost 0 bases, with 6 bases between them. CDR1 and CDR2 (germline): SNHLY, FYNNEI. CDR3 sequence reads: CARRVSGANVLTF. DNA for the CDR3: TGTGCCAGACGCGTCTCTGGGGCCAACGTCCTGACTTTC.

Points on this clone: The conserved phenylalanine or tryptophan normally closing the CDR3 is absent here, so this likely arose from a read error. The chain employs TRBV19 and TRBJ1-2; weak D call: TRBD1 (6 bases). The CDR3 has 15 residues. Trimming shortened V by 7 bases and J by 8 bases, and 23 bases separated the two germline ends. The germline V gene encodes CDR1 LNHDA and CDR2 SQIVND (reference sequence). The CDR3 region is CASTSGQLVRGGYTL. CDR3 DNA: TGTGCCAGTACATCAGGACAGCTAGTGCGTGGCGGCTACACCCTC.

The chain couples TRBV5-1 to TRBJ2-1; D is unclear. V was cut by 0 bases and J by 5 bases, with 15 bases left in between. Looked up from germline, CDR1 is SGHRS and CDR2 is YFSETQ. The CDR3 is 16 amino acids. CDR3 sequence (DNA): TGCGCCAGCAGCTTGGTAGCAGGCCTCGGCAACAATGAGCAGTTCTTC. Its translation is CASSLVAGLGNNEQFF.

V gene TRBV27 combines with J gene TRBJ1-4, with TRBD1 identical over 7 bases. There are 16 residues in the CDR3. V shed 8 bases and J 8 bases; nucleotides not matched to a gene: 17. Germline V gene data show CDR1 as MNHEY and CDR2 as SMNVEV (reference sequence). The CDR3 spells CASALSETGAGEKLFF. As DNA, the CDR3 is TGTGCCAGCGCCTTGTCCGAAACAGGGGCGGGGGAAAAACTGTTTTTT.

CDR3 region: CASSPQGQAKAEQYF. In DNA form, the CDR3 reads TGTGCCAGCAGCCCCCAGGGACAGGCGAAAGCGGAGCAGTACTTC. This chain connects TRBV11-3 to TRBJ2-7, with 8 bases matching TRBD1. The junction had 13 bases not matched to a gene; V was cut back by 5 bases and J by 7 bases. Germline CDR1 and CDR2: SGHNT and YENEEA. The CDR3 has 15 amino acids.

V and J are TRBV19 and TRBJ1-2; D perhaps matches TRBD1 (5 bases). The CDR3 extends over 13 amino acids. Trimming left V 1 base short and J 6 bases short, with 9 bases between. The germline gives CDR1 LNHDA, CDR2 SQIVND (reference sequence). The CDR3: CASSIGPGNGYTF. The CDR3 DNA follows: TGTGCCAGTAGTATAGGGCCAGGGAATGGCTACACCTTC.